The entry below describes one TCR beta chain. Germline V gene data show CDR1 as SGHDT and CDR2 as YYEEEE. The CDR3 is made up of 16 amino acids. Template switching was used to attach UMIs, which incorporated a 6-nucleotide sample barcode. TCRdb reanalyzed the 5' RACE reads and collapses them to one entry per CDR3 protein, without DNA. This repertoire includes 300,000 to 400,000 distinct CDR3 sequences. These data originate in a study of monozygotic twins with inflammatory bowel disease. This receptor was obtained from a human donor with ulcerative colitis or Crohn's disease, or a healthy co-twin of an affected twin (not recorded which). The chain employs TRBV5-6 and TRBJ1-2; TCRdb outputs TRBD1, but without DNA this stays unchecked. Sequenced sample: blood. CDR3 loop: CASSLEAAGAPTGYTF.